The sequence of this T cell receptor (beta chain) was determined in a study of T cells in Graves' hyperthyroidism and ophthalmopathy. Amplified TCR beta CDR3 regions derived from RNA transcripts. HTBI primers were the set used in a first-round RT-PCR of the TCR CDR3. A single record per CDR3 protein comes from TCRdb applying MiXCR to the multiplex PCR reads. The top ten hold roughly a tenth of the sample, which has hundreds of thousands of distinct CDR3 sequences, 12% to 15% seen once. This CDR3 region has 11 residues. V gave up 1 base and J gave up 15 bases, with 10 bases separating them. Using 10 ml of fresh peripheral blood, PBMCs were prepared.

Sequenced sample: blood. This clonotype originated in a woman between 18 and 30 years old with Graves' hyperthyroidism. The rearrangement uses TRBV12-3 or TRBV12-4 and TRBJ2-1, with D tentatively TRBD2 (5 bases). CDR3 protein: CASSLGTPTFF. The DNA for the CDR3 is TGTGCCAGCAGTTTAGGGACTCCGACGTTCTTC.